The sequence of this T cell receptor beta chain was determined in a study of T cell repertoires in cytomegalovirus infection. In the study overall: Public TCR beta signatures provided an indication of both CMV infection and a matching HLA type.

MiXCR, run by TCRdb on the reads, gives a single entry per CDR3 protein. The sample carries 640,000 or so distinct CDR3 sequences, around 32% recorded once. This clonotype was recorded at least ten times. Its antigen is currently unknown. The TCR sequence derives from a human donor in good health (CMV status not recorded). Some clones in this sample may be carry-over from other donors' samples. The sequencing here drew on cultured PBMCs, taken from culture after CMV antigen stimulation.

The CDR3 nucleotides read TGTGCCAGCAGTCTACGCGGGACACCTCAAGAGACCCAGTACTTC. This codes for CASSLRGTPQETQYF. The chain has TRBV7-8 and TRBJ2-5; TRBD1 or TRBD2 may be the D gene (6 bases each). CDR1 is SGHVS, CDR2 FQNEAQ, per germline. The CDR3 totals 15 residues. The V and J ends lost 6 bases and 2 bases respectively, with 16 bases between them.